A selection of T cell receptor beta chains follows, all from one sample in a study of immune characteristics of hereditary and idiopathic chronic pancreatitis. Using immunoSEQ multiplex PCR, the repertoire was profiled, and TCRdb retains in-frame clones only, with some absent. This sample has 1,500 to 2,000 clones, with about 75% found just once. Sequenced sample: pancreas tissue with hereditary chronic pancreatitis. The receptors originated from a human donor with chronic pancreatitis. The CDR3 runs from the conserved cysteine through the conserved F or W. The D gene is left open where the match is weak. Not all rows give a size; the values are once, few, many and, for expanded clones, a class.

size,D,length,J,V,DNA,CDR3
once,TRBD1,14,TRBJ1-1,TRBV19,TGTGCCAGTAGTATAGGACAGGGGAGGACTGAAGCTTTCTTT,CASSIGQGRTEAFF
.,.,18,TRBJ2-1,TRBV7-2,TGTGCCAGCAGCTTAGCGCCAGGAGGAGGGGGCTCCTACAATGAGCAGTTCTTC,CASSLAPGGGGSYNEQFF
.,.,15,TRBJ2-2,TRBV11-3,TGTGCCAGCAGCTTAGCGGGACAGAACACCGGGGAGCTGTTTTTT,CASSLAGQNTGELFF
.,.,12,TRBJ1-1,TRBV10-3,TGTGCCATCGGGACACCAAACACTGAAGCTTTCTTT,CAIGTPNTEAFF
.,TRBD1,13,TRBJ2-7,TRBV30,TGTGCCTGGACCGGGACAGGGTACTACGAGCAGTACTTC,CAWTGTGYYEQYF
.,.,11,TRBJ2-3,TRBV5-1,TGCGCCAGCAGCTTGTCAGATACGCAGTATTTT,CASSLSDTQYF
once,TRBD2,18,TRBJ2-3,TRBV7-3,TGTGCCAGCAGCCCCATGGGGGGTAGCGGGAGGACGACAGATACGCAGTATTTT,CASSPMGGSGRTTDTQYF
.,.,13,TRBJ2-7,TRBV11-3,TGTGCCAGCAGCTTTACAGGGTTGGGAGAGCAGTACTTC,CASSFTGLGEQYF
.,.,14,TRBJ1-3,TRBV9,TGTGCCAGCAGCCCTGACAATCTTGGAAACACCATATATTTT,CASSPDNLGNTIYF